Listed here are 3 T cell receptor beta chains from one sample, sequenced in a study of cytomegalovirus exposure and HLA in healthy donors. With 60 Vbeta and 13 Jbeta primers, the PCR was carried out. The protocol was immunoSEQ multiplex PCR, while the TCRdb copy is restricted to in-frame clones and leaves out a portion. Altogether roughly 140,000 clones are present, around 75% being singletons, with the ten largest covering around 1.6%. Source material: PBMCs. The receptors derive from a woman in her twenties or thirties in good health and CMV-seronegative.

This clone has just a few counts. This chain's CDR3 is CASSPVGSEQFF. In nucleotides, the CDR3 is TGTGCCAGCTCACCAGTGGGGAGTGAGCAGTTCTTC. The chain couples TRBV18 to TRBJ2-1, with D possibly matching TRBD2 (5 bases). This CDR3 is 12 amino acids long. From germline, CDR1 is KGHSH and CDR2 LQKENI. Trimming took 2 bases from V and 9 from J, leaving 8 bases between them. Full variable domain (rest looked up from reference TRBV18 and TRBJ2-1): NAGVMQNPRHLVRRRGQEARLRCSPMKGHSHVYWYRQLPEEGLKFMVYLQKENIIDESGMPKERFSAEFPKEGPSILRIQQVVRGDSAAYFCASSPVGSEQFFGPGTRLTVL.

This clone was counted a few times. The genes are TRBV28 and TRBJ2-2; D unclear. Germline V gene data show CDR1 as MDHEN and CDR2 as SYDVKM. There are 14 residues in the CDR3. V was trimmed by 5 bases and J by 0 bases, leaving 7 bases between them. CDR3 sequence (DNA): TGTGCCAGCAGTCGTACAGCGAACACCGGGGAGCTGTTTTTT. Translation gives CASSRTANTGELFF.

The chain uses TRBV5-5 and TRBJ2-3, with TRBD1 matching 8 bases. V lost 3 bases to trimming and J lost 3 bases; unmatched junction nucleotides: 9. The CDR3 is 16 residues long. CDR1 is SGHKS, CDR2 YYEKEE, per germline (reference sequence). In DNA form, the CDR3 reads TGTGCCAGCAGCTACTCGGACAGGGCGCGGACAGATACGCAGTATTTT. Translating gives CASSYSDRARTDTQYF.